The rows below give T cell receptor beta chains drawn from one sample of a study of T-cell memory formation after mild COVID-19. TCRdb redid the calling of the 5' RACE reads with MiXCR, one entry per CDR3 protein. This table holds 450,000 to 700,000 distinct CDR3 sequences, roughly 17% found once. The material sequenced was PBMCs or a T cell subset sorted from them (not recorded which). The receptors here all came from an adult woman who had mild COVID-19 (a few samples of this study predate the infection). Cell type and time point are not known. Both conserved end residues are part of each CDR3. A D gene is named only where the DNA matches it firmly. Only some rows state a clone size, as once, few, many or a class for expanded clones.

j_call v_call d_call clone_size cdr3_aa cdr3_nt
TRBJ1-1 TRBV20-1 NA few CSARAQSYTEAFF TGCAGTGCTAGAGCACAGAGTTACACTGAAGCTTTCTTT
TRBJ1-1 TRBV15 NA few CATSRVLGVGTEAFF TGTGCCACCAGCAGAGTCCTCGGGGTGGGCACTGAAGCTTTCTTT
TRBJ1-1 TRBV7-2 TRBD1 NA CASSIQGPPNTEAFF TGTGCCAGCAGCATACAGGGGCCACCGAACACTGAAGCTTTCTTT
TRBJ1-5 TRBV9 TRBD1 NA CASSPGGASNQPQHF TGTGCCAGCAGCCCAGGGGGGGCCAGCAATCAGCCCCAGCATTTT
TRBJ2-2 TRBV7-9 TRBD1 few CASSGHDREGAGELFF TGTGCCAGCAGCGGACACGACAGGGAAGGGGCCGGGGAGCTGTTTTTT
TRBJ1-6 TRBV7-3 NA NA CASSLGTGWDSPLHF TGTGCCAGCAGCTTGGGTACAGGATGGGATTCACCCCTCCACTTT
TRBJ2-7 TRBV5-1 TRBD2 few CASSPYLSAGGKSYEQYF TGCGCCAGCAGCCCATATTTATCGGCGGGAGGGAAATCCTACGAGCAGTACTTC
TRBJ2-7 TRBV7-9 NA few CASSVPNDSYEQYF TGTGCCAGCAGCGTACCAAATGACAGCTACGAGCAGTACTTC
TRBJ2-1 TRBV10-3 NA NA CATTSSYNEQFF TGTGCCACTACAAGCTCCTACAATGAGCAGTTCTTC
TRBJ1-5 TRBV4-2 NA NA CASSPAAGPSNQPQHF TGTGCCAGCAGCCCAGCTGCGGGCCCTAGCAATCAGCCCCAGCATTTT
TRBJ1-1 TRBV7-2 NA NA CASSPRHNTEAFF TGTGCCAGCAGCCCACGACACAACACTGAAGCTTTCTTT
TRBJ2-2 TRBV11-1 TRBD1 NA CASRRQGFAGELFF TGTGCCAGCAGACGACAGGGGTTCGCCGGGGAGCTGTTTTTT
TRBJ2-1 TRBV4-1 NA NA CASSQVPTVSSYNEQFF TGCGCCAGCAGCCAAGTCCCGACGGTCAGCTCCTACAATGAGCAGTTCTTC
TRBJ2-7 TRBV19 TRBD1 NA CASSRTGVDWEQYF TGTGCCAGTAGTAGGACAGGGGTGGATTGGGAGCAGTACTTC
TRBJ2-6 TRBV2 NA few CASRWVDVLTF TGTGCCAGCAGGTGGGTCGACGTCCTGACTTTC
TRBJ2-7 TRBV7-9 TRBD2 NA CASSLGLIAGKEEQYF TGTGCCAGCAGCTTAGGATTGATAGCGGGAAAGGAGGAGCAGTACTTC
TRBJ2-7 TRBV6-5 TRBD1 NA CASRPYRDRTYEQYF TGTGCCAGCAGGCCCTACCGGGACAGGACCTACGAGCAGTACTTC
TRBJ2-1 TRBV27 TRBD2 many CASSSLAGGAYNEQFF TGTGCCAGCAGTTCTCTAGCGGGAGGCGCCTACAATGAGCAGTTCTTC
TRBJ1-1 TRBV18 NA NA CASSPEGNSEAFF TGTGCCAGCTCACCAGAGGGGAATTCTGAAGCTTTCTTT
TRBJ1-6 TRBV15 NA few CATSRDLETGRDSPLHF TGTGCCACCAGCAGAGATTTAGAAACAGGGCGAGATTCACCCCTCCACTTT
TRBJ2-2 TRBV12-3/TRBV12-4 TRBD1 NA CASSWTGWSGELFF TGTGCCAGCAGTTGGACAGGGTGGTCCGGGGAGCTGTTTTTT
TRBJ2-1 TRBV20-1 TRBD1 NA CSARDPGTVSYNEQFF TGCAGTGCTAGAGATCCCGGGACAGTCTCCTACAATGAGCAGTTCTTC
TRBJ1-1 TRBV7-7 NA NA CASSLRVRDTEAFF TGTGCTAGCAGCCTAAGGGTGAGAGACACTGAAGCTTTCTTT
TRBJ2-4 TRBV6-5 NA few CASSRNRLDGGNIQYF TGTGCCAGCAGCCGAAACAGGCTCGATGGGGGAAACATTCAGTACTTC
TRBJ1-6 TRBV12-3/TRBV12-4 NA NA CASIQGSSYNSPLHF TGTGCCAGCATCCAGGGGAGCTCCTATAATTCACCCCTCCACTTT
TRBJ2-3 TRBV7-2 NA many CASSLGGHSTDTQYF TGTGCCAGCAGCTTAGGGGGACACAGCACAGATACGCAGTATTTT
TRBJ2-1 TRBV5-1 NA NA CASRSSGSGYNEQFF TGCGCCAGCAGGTCTTCCGGGTCTGGCTACAATGAGCAGTTCTTC
TRBJ2-2 TRBV5-1 NA few CASSLGHQAGELFF TGCGCCAGCAGCTTGGGGCATCAAGCCGGGGAGCTGTTTTTT
TRBJ2-7 TRBV4-1 TRBD2 few CASSPTGTSGSLEQYF TGCGCCAGCAGCCCCACCGGGACTAGCGGGAGTTTAGAGCAGTACTTC
TRBJ2-5 TRBV3-1 NA few CASSQGTVGQETQYF TGTGCCAGCAGCCAAGGTACGGTGGGCCAAGAGACCCAGTACTTC
TRBJ2-7 TRBV7-9 TRBD2 NA CASSLVVGTSGYEQYF TGTGCCAGCAGCTTAGTGGTGGGGACTAGCGGCTACGAGCAGTACTTC
TRBJ2-2 TRBV5-1 NA few CASSIQGKGTGELFF TGCGCCAGCAGTATACAGGGAAAAGGCACCGGGGAGCTGTTTTTT
TRBJ1-1 TRBV10-2 NA many CASSRISMNTEAFF TGCGCCAGCAGCAGGATTTCCATGAACACTGAAGCTTTCTTT
TRBJ2-2 TRBV6-2/TRBV6-3 NA few CASRIMGQNTGELFF TGTGCCAGCAGGATTATGGGACAGAACACCGGGGAGCTGTTTTTT
TRBJ2-5 TRBV12-3/TRBV12-4 NA few CASSSAGSTQETQYF TGTGCCAGCAGTTCGGCCGGGAGCACCCAAGAGACCCAGTACTTC
TRBJ2-2 TRBV5-4 NA NA CASSLGIVFTGELFF TGTGCCAGCAGCTTGGGAATAGTTTTCACCGGGGAGCTGTTTTTT
TRBJ2-1 TRBV5-4 NA few CASSRPGNNEQFF TGTGCCAGCAGCCGCCCGGGCAACAATGAGCAGTTCTTC
TRBJ2-3 TRBV12-3/TRBV12-4 NA few CASSFHHQTVGADTQYF TGTGCCAGCAGTTTCCATCATCAGACAGTCGGCGCAGATACGCAGTATTTT
TRBJ2-7 TRBV5-1 NA NA CASSLGQSEQYF TGCGCCAGCAGCCTGGGCCAGTCCGAGCAGTACTTC
TRBJ2-7 TRBV12-3/TRBV12-4 TRBD1 NA CASSFHRDRVYF TGTGCCAGCAGTTTCCACCGGGACAGGGTGTACTTC